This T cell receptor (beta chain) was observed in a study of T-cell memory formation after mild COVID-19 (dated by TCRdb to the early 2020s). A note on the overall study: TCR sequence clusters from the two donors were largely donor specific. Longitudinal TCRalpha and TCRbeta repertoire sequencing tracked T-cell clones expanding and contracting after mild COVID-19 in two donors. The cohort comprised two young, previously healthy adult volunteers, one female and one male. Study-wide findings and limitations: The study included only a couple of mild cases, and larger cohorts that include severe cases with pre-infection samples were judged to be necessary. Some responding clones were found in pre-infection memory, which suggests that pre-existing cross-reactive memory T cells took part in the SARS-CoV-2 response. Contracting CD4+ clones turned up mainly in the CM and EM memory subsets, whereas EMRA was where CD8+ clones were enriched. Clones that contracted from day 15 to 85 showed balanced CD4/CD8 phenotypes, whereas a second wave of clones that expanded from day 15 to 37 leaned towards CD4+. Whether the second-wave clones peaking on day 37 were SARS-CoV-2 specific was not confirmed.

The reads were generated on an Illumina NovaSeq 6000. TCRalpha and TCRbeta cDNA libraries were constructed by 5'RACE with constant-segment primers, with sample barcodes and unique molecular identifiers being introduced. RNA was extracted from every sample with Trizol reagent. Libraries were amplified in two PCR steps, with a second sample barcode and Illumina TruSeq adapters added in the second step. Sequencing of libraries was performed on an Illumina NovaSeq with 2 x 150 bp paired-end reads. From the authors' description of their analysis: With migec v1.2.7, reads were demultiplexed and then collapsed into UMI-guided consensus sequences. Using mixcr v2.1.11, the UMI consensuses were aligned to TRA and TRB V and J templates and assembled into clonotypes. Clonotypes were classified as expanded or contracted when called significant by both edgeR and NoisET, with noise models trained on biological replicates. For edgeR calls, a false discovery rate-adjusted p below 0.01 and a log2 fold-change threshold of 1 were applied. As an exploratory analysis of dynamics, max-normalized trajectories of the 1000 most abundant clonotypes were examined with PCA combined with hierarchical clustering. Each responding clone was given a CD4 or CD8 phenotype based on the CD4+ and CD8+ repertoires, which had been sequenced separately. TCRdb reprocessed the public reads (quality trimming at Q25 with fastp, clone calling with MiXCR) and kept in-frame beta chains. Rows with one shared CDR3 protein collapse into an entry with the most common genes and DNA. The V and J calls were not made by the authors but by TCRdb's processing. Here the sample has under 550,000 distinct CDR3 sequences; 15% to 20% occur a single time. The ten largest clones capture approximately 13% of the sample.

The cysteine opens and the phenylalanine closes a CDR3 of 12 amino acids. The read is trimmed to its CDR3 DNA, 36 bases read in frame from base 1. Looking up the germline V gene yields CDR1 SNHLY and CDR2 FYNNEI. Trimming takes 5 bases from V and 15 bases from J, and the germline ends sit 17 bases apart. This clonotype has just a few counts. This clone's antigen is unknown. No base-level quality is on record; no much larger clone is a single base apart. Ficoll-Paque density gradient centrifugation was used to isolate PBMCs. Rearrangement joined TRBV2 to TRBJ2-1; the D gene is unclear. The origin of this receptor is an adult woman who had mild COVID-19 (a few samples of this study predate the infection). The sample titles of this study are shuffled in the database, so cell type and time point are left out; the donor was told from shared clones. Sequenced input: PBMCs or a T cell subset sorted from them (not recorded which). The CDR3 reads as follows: CASSYPNRDLFF. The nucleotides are TGTGCCAGCAGTTATCCGAACAGAGATCTGTTCTTC.